The rows below give T cell receptor beta chains drawn from one sample of a study of T cells in localized non-small cell lung cancer. The method was immunoSEQ multiplex PCR; TCRdb's version includes in-frame clones alone and lacks a portion of them. The profile shows roughly 72,000 clones, about 84% of them singletons. The specimen was peripheral blood, collected before any cancer treatment. All receptors come from a female donor over 55 with stage I lung adenocarcinoma. Both conserved end residues are part of each CDR3. D genes are given only for firm matches. Not all rows give a size; the values are once, few, many and, for expanded clones, a class.

TRBJ2-5 | TRBD2 | TRBV7-2 | NA | TGTGCCAGCAGCCGAGGAAGCGGGGGGGCCCCAGAGACCCAGTACTTC | CASSRGSGGAPETQYF
TRBJ2-5 | NA | TRBV7-8 | NA | TGTGCCAGCACAAAACAGGGGGGGCAAGAGACCCAGTACTTC | CASTKQGGQETQYF
TRBJ2-3 | TRBD2 | TRBV27 | NA | TGTGCCAGCAGTTTATCGGTGGGCAGCGGGAGGATTCGAAATACGCAGTATTTT | CASSLSVGSGRIRNTQYF
TRBJ2-1 | TRBD2 | TRBV7-8 | few | TGTGCCAGCAGCTTAAGGGGACTAGCGGGTTACAATGAGCAGTTCTTC | CASSLRGLAGYNEQFF
TRBJ1-4 | NA | TRBV7-8 | NA | TGTGCCAGCAGCTTAGTTCTTACCCACCCAACTAATGAAAAACTGTTTTTT | CASSLVLTHPTNEKLFF
TRBJ1-3 | NA | TRBV6-6 | once | TGTGCCAGCAGCCCCGGAGGGGGGAACACCATATATTTT | CASSPGGGNTIYF
TRBJ2-7 | NA | TRBV9 | NA | TGTGCCAGCAGCGTAGGAAGGATAACGGGCGAGCAGTACTTC | CASSVGRITGEQYF
TRBJ2-7 | TRBD1 | TRBV25-1 | NA | TGTGCCAGTACAGGGGGCGACGAGCAGTACTTC | CASTGGDEQYF
TRBJ2-3 | NA | TRBV9 | few | TGTGCCAGCAGCGTATCTGGACTTCGCACAGATACGCAGTATTTT | CASSVSGLRTDTQYF
TRBJ2-3 | NA | TRBV5-1 | NA | TGCGCCAGCAGCCTAAGACCGCGGGGAAGCACAGATACGCAGTATTTT | CASSLRPRGSTDTQYF
TRBJ1-6 | NA | TRBV14 | NA | TGTGCCAGCAGCCAATTAAACTCCTATAATTCACCCCTCCACTTT | CASSQLNSYNSPLHF
TRBJ2-7 | NA | TRBV7-6 | NA | TGTGCCAGCAGCCGGACCGACAGTACCTACGAGCAGTACTTC | CASSRTDSTYEQYF
TRBJ2-5 | TRBD2 | TRBV5-1 | NA | TGCGCCAGCAGCTTCCCCCGGACTAGCGGGAGGGCGAGCTTTGAGACCCAGTACTTC | CASSFPRTSGRASFETQYF
TRBJ2-7 | TRBD2 | TRBV30 | NA | TGTGCCTGGAGCCCGACTAGCGGGAGTGCCCACGAGCAGTACTTC | CAWSPTSGSAHEQYF
TRBJ1-2 | NA | TRBV10-3 | NA | TGTGCCATCAGTGAGGAGCAGTATGGCTACACCTTC | CAISEEQYGYTF
TRBJ2-7 | NA | TRBV5-1 | NA | TGCGCCAGCAGCTTGGCCGCCACCGAGCAGTACTTC | CASSLAATEQYF
TRBJ1-4 | NA | TRBV9 | NA | TGTGCCAGCAGCCGAACAGGGATGATGGAAAAACTGTTTTTT | CASSRTGMMEKLFF
TRBJ2-1 | NA | TRBV7-6 | NA | TGTGCCAGCAGCTTAGCGTGGGCTAGCGAGGGGACCGCCTACCTCAATGAGCAGTTCTTC | CASSLAWASEGTAYLNEQFF
TRBJ1-2 | TRBD1 | TRBV9 | NA | TGTGCCAGCAGCACGGGACAGGGCCTTAGGGGCTACACCTTC | CASSTGQGLRGYTF
TRBJ2-1 | TRBD2 | TRBV14 | NA | TGTGCCAGCAGCCAAGATCGACGAGCGGGAGGAGGGGATGAGCAGTTCTTC | CASSQDRRAGGGDEQFF
TRBJ2-7 | NA | TRBV9 | NA | TGTGCCAGCAGCGTAGCAACAGGGTCCTACGAGCAGTACTTC | CASSVATGSYEQYF
TRBJ1-2 | TRBD1 | TRBV5-6 | NA | TGTGCCAGCAGCCTGTCCGGGACAGGGAGCAGCTATGGCTACACCTTC | CASSLSGTGSSYGYTF
TRBJ1-2 | NA | TRBV7-3 | NA | TGTGCCAGCAGCTTAACCAGGGAAGCGAATGGCTACACCTTC | CASSLTREANGYTF
TRBJ2-2 | NA | TRBV6-5 | NA | TGTGCCAGCAGTTACTCGGGCACCGGGGAGCTGTTTTTT | CASSYSGTGELFF
TRBJ1-4 | NA | TRBV9 | NA | TGTGCCAGCAGCCCGCAAGGGGGTGAAAAACTGTTTTTT | CASSPQGGEKLFF
TRBJ2-1 | NA | TRBV9 | NA | TGTGCCAGCAGCGTTGCAAATCCAGGGGAAGGCCGCAATGAGCAGTTCTTC | CASSVANPGEGRNEQFF
TRBJ1-6 | NA | TRBV5-5 | NA | TGTGCCAGCAGCACGGGGAACTATAATTCACCCCTCCACTTT | CASSTGNYNSPLHF
TRBJ1-3 | TRBD1 | TRBV7-2 | many | TGTGCCAGCAGCTTAGTAGACAGGGGCTCTGGAAACACCATATATTTT | CASSLVDRGSGNTIYF
TRBJ1-1 | NA | TRBV5-5 | NA | TGTGCCAGCAGCAGGCCTCCTTCGACTGAAGCTTTCTTT | CASSRPPSTEAFF
TRBJ2-3 | TRBD1 | TRBV7-9 | NA | TGTGCCAGCAGCCTAGGGACAGGGGGATCAACAGATACGCAGTATTTT | CASSLGTGGSTDTQYF
TRBJ2-3 | NA | TRBV19 | NA | TGTGCCAGTAGTATAACCGCCACAGATACGCAGTATTTT | CASSITATDTQYF
TRBJ2-3 | TRBD2 | TRBV11-2 | NA | TGTGCCAGCAGCTTAGTACTAGCGGGGGTTAGGGATACGCAGTATTTT | CASSLVLAGVRDTQYF
TRBJ2-2 | NA | TRBV6-6 | NA | TGTGCCAGCAGACCCGTTCCCGGGGAGCTGTTTTTT | CASRPVPGELFF
TRBJ1-4 | NA | TRBV2 | NA | TGTGCCAGCAGTAAAGCGATAAGCCTTAATGAAAAACTGTTTTTT | CASSKAISLNEKLFF
TRBJ1-6 | TRBD1 | TRBV6-6 | NA | TGTGCCAGCAGTTGGGTAGGGGGCAATTCACCCCTCCACTTT | CASSWVGGNSPLHF
TRBJ2-3 | NA | TRBV11-2 | NA | TGTGCCAGCAGCTTAGAATACAACACAGATACGCAGTATTTT | CASSLEYNTDTQYF
TRBJ1-1 | NA | TRBV20-1 | few | TGCAGTGCTATCCCCCGGGGGTTAGCTTTCTTT | CSAIPRGLAFF
TRBJ2-3 | NA | TRBV27 | NA | TGTGCCAGCAACGAGGGGGATACGCAGTATTTT | CASNEGDTQYF
TRBJ1-3 | NA | TRBV19 | NA | TGTGCCAGTAGTAGCCTGGCGATCTCTGGAAACACCATATATTTT | CASSSLAISGNTIYF
TRBJ1-5 | TRBD1 | TRBV19 | NA | TGTGCCAGTATTTCCACCGGGACAGGGAATCAGCCCCAGCATTTT | CASISTGTGNQPQHF
TRBJ2-5 | TRBD2 | TRBV27 | NA | TGTGCCAGCAGGACTAGCGGGAGCTGGGGGGAGACCCAGTACTTC | CASRTSGSWGETQYF
TRBJ2-3 | TRBD2 | TRBV28 | NA | TGTGCCAGCAGCCCATTTGGCAGCGGGAGAGGGGCTAGCACAGATACGCAGTATTTT | CASSPFGSGRGASTDTQYF
TRBJ1-3 | NA | TRBV5-4 | NA | TGTGCCAGCAGCTTGGGACAGGACTCTGGAAACACCATATATTTT | CASSLGQDSGNTIYF
TRBJ2-3 | TRBD2 | TRBV9 | NA | TGTGCCAGCAGCGCCCGGGCGCTAGCGGGGGGCCCGGACACAGATACGCAGTATTTT | CASSARALAGGPDTDTQYF
TRBJ1-1 | NA | TRBV15 | few | TGTGCCACCAGCCACGACAGGATAGGGAGTGAAGCTTTCTTT | CATSHDRIGSEAFF
TRBJ1-1 | TRBD1 | TRBV4-3 | NA | TGCGCCAGCAGCAAAGGAGACAGGGTCACTGAAGCTTTCTTT | CASSKGDRVTEAFF
TRBJ2-7 | NA | TRBV6-5 | NA | TGTGCCAGCAGTTACTCGGGACTGCAGTACTTC | CASSYSGLQYF
TRBJ1-3 | NA | TRBV30 | NA | TGTGCCTGTACCCAGGGTCCTGGAAACACCATATATTTT | CACTQGPGNTIYF